The rows below give T cell receptor beta chains drawn from one sample of a study of cytotoxic CD8 clonotypes in ibrutinib-treated CLL. The repertoire was sequenced with immunoSEQ multiplex PCR; TCRdb's copy has only in-frame clones and lacks some. The sample has more than 75,000 clones; more than 70% are singletons. The input for sequencing was PBMCs, taken after 24 months of ibrutinib treatment. All receptors derive from a human donor with chronic lymphocytic leukemia. Both conserved end residues are trimmed from each CDR3.

TRBJ1-3,TRBV4-3,ASSQTARQGITGNTIY
TRBJ1-6,TRBV30,AWSLTGGRSPLH
TRBJ1-5,TRBV5-6,ASSFGTGGLNQPQH
TRBJ2-2,TRBV4-2,ASSPPGAYTGELF
TRBJ1-4,TRBV5-1,ASSSGPNEKLF
TRBJ2-5,TRBV6-1,ASSGVAGGYETQY
TRBJ2-7,TRBV6-1,ASSEAKREQY
TRBJ1-2,TRBV10-3,AIRGDSNYGYT
TRBJ1-5,TRBV6-5,ASSSDRDTQPQH
TRBJ2-7,TRBV11-1,ASSLQGAPYEQY
TRBJ2-1,TRBV20-1,SASGGYEQF
TRBJ2-3,TRBV20-1,SAPSTDTQY
TRBJ1-1,TRBV5-6,ASSFAGRNTEAF
TRBJ2-5,TRBV19,ATRLAGARETQY
TRBJ2-7,TRBV27,AVLGRNYEQY
TRBJ2-6,TRBV19,ASSISGANVLT
TRBJ2-3,TRBV5-3,ARSLWLSGTDTQY
TRBJ1-1,TRBV14,ASSRQGMTEAF